The T cell receptor (beta chain) described here comes from a study of blood T cell repertoires in COVID-19. Background on the study: Material from acute and convalescent COVID-19 was sourced from the United States, Italy and Spain. Sources were T cells, B-cell-depleted T cells, or PBMCs; the material itself was cDNA or gDNA.

Original processing notes: By means of reference gene primer amplification, nucleated cell counts were estimated. Clones were read by immunoSEQ multiplex PCR, and TCRdb kept only the in-frame ones, dropping some. Clone size and V and J calls were adopted from that table, with D and trimming inferred from the DNA. Of over 200,000 clones listed, 70% to 90% are singletons. This clone was detected only once. This receptor was taken from a woman younger than 35 who had recovered from COVID-19. The sample taken for sequencing was peripheral blood.

The CDR3 bases are TGTGCCAGCAGTTACTCCCTCGGGAGAGGGGCAGATACGCAGTATTTT. Protein sequence: CASSYSLGRGADTQYF. This chain links TRBV6-5 with TRBJ2-3; weak D call: TRBD2 (6 bases). V lost 0 bases and J 4 bases, leaving 14 bases between the germline ends. This CDR3 contains 16 residues. CDR1 is MNHEY, CDR2 SVGAGI, per germline.